The 27 T cell receptor beta chains reported below all come from one sample, sequenced in a study of cytomegalovirus exposure and HLA in healthy donors. Both 60 Vbeta primers and 13 Jbeta primers went into the PCR. Clones were sequenced by immunoSEQ multiplex PCR, and TCRdb holds only the in-frame ones, with some missing. Among just under 150,000 clones listed, roughly 76% were seen once. The specimen sequenced was PBMCs. These receptors originate from a woman in her 30s in good health and CMV-seronegative.

The rearrangement joins TRBV10-3 to TRBJ2-7; 10 bases agree with TRBD2. In germline, CDR1 is ENHRY, CDR2 SYGVKD. This CDR3 spans 15 amino acids. The V gene end was trimmed by 2 bases and the J gene end by 6 bases; junction bases not matched to a gene: 7. This CDR3 reads CAISEGVAGGFEQYF. In nucleotides, the CDR3 is TGTGCCATCAGTGAGGGGGTAGCGGGAGGTTTCGAGCAGTACTTC.

Only one count was recorded for this clone. This chain connects TRBV5-1 to TRBJ1-3; D may be TRBD1 (5 bases). Deletions cut 0 bases from V and 4 bases from J, with 8 bases between. Per germline, CDR1 SGHRS and CDR2 YFSETQ. CDR3 length: 14 amino acids. CDR3 nucleotide sequence: TGCGCCAGCAGCTTGGAAGCAGGGGGAAACACCATATATTTT. It codes for CASSLEAGGNTIYF.

This clone appeared many times. V usage is TRBV19 and J usage is TRBJ1-1; 7 bases map to TRBD1. CDR1 is LNHDA, CDR2 SQIVND, per germline (reference sequence). This CDR3 spans 14 amino acids. The V gene end was trimmed by 0 bases and the J gene end by 8 bases; junction bases not matched to a gene: 6. The CDR3 coding sequence is TGTGCCAGTAGTATAGATTTAGGAGGGGGCGAAGCTTTCTTT. Translating it yields CASSIDLGGGEAFF.

This chain links TRBV5-1 with TRBJ2-3; the match to TRBD2 covers 7 bases. CDR1 is SGHRS, CDR2 YFSETQ, per germline. After removal of 0 bases from V and 1 base from J, the junction contained 5 bases not matched to a gene. The CDR3 runs 16 residues. The CDR3, as DNA: TGCGCCAGCAGCTTGGTGGTAGCGGGTGGCACAGATACGCAGTATTTT. It yields the protein CASSLVVAGGTDTQYF.

This clone was seen only once. This chain uses TRBV9 with TRBJ2-3, with TRBD2 identical over 16 bases. The CDR3 has 23 amino acids. Looked up from germline, CDR1 is SGDLS and CDR2 is YYNGEE. J gave up 4 bases and V 3 bases, and 23 bases lay outside the gene matches. CDR3 in DNA: TGTGCCAGCAGCGGGGAGGGGGACATATATGGGACTAGCGGGGGGGCTGGGTCAGATACGCAGTATTTT. This sequence encodes CASSGEGDIYGTSGGAGSDTQYF.

The chain couples TRBV7-2 to TRBJ1-1, with unresolved D. Germline CDR1 is SGHTA and CDR2 is FQGNSA. V was clipped by 8 bases and J by 1 base, with 8 bases between them. This CDR3 spans 12 amino acids. CDR3 in DNA: TGTGCCAGCTCTCGGGGGAACACTGAAGCTTTCTTT. It codes for CASSRGNTEAFF.

The chain carries TRBV4-1 and TRBJ1-5, with a weak D call TRBD1 (5 bases). V dropped 8 bases and J dropped 3 bases, with 17 bases sitting between them. The CDR3 is 15 residues long. Germline CDR1 reads MGHRA; CDR2 reads YSYEKL. CDR3 sequence: CASRPGLQSNQPQHF. In DNA, the CDR3 is TGCGCCAGCCGACCGGGACTACAATCCAATCAGCCCCAGCATTTT.

This clone was counted a few times. The chain recombines TRBV30 with TRBJ2-7; weak D call: TRBD1 (5 bases). Germline lookup yields CDR1 GTSNPN and CDR2 SVGIG (reference sequence). V lost 1 base and J 2 bases, leaving 6 bases between the germline ends. The CDR3 sequence is 12 residues long. The CDR3 DNA follows: TGTGCCTGGAGTGAGGGGCCCTACGAGCAGTACTTC. As protein: CAWSEGPYEQYF.

The rearrangement links TRBV7-6 to TRBJ2-3; tentatively, D is TRBD2 (7 bases). The V and J ends lost 5 bases and 1 base respectively, with 22 bases between them. The germline gives CDR1 SGHVS, CDR2 FNYEAQ. The CDR3 runs 18 residues. The CDR3 DNA reads as TGTGCCAGCAGCCACCTCGAATCTGGGAGGGGGGGCACAGATACGCAGTATTTT. The encoded protein is CASSHLESGRGGTDTQYF.

The chain is built from TRBV4-1 and TRBJ2-3; 12 positions match TRBD2. Germline V lookup: CDR1 MGHRA, CDR2 YSYEKL. Losses at the gene ends were 4 bases for V and 4 bases for J; bases not matched to a gene: 9. The CDR3 contains 17 residues. CDR3 amino acids: CASSRSRLAGAPDTQYF. For the CDR3, the DNA is TGCGCCAGCAGCCGGAGTAGACTAGCGGGGGCACCAGATACGCAGTATTTT.

This chain joins TRBV7-8 and TRBJ2-3, with D unresolved. CDR1 is SGHVS, CDR2 FQNEAQ, per germline. The CDR3 totals 14 residues. V lost 2 bases, J lost 0 bases, and 6 bases lay in between. In DNA, the CDR3 is TGTGCCAGCAGCTTACTAACTAGCACAGATACGCAGTATTTT. Amino acids: CASSLLTSTDTQYF.

V usage is TRBV19 and J usage is TRBJ2-1; no definite D call. Germline V gives CDR1 LNHDA, CDR2 SQIVND (reference sequence). The CDR3 consists of 13 residues. V shed 9 bases and J shed 0 bases, with 9 bases lying between them. Here the CDR3 DNA reads TGTGCCAGCCGACTCAACTCCTACAATGAGCAGTTCTTC. Translating gives CASRLNSYNEQFF.

The V and J genes are TRBV7-2 and TRBJ2-1; D not certain. Germline CDR1 is SGHTA and CDR2 is FQGNSA. V was cut by 4 bases and J by 0 bases, with 10 bases left in between. The CDR3 runs to 15 residues. The CDR3 region is CASSYSVSSYNEQFF. The CDR3 DNA reads as TGTGCCAGCAGCTACTCCGTGAGCTCCTACAATGAGCAGTTCTTC.

The CDR3 protein is CASSRQGASYEQYF. Written as DNA, the CDR3 is TGCGCCAGCAGCCGACAGGGGGCTTCCTACGAGCAGTACTTC. The chain employs TRBV5-1 and TRBJ2-7; 10 bases match TRBD1. Looked up from germline, CDR1 is SGHRS and CDR2 is YFSETQ. This CDR3 comprises 14 residues. V shed 4 bases, J shed 1 base, and the junction held 2 bases outside the gene matches.

This sequence joins TRBV28 and TRBJ1-5, with 7 bases lining up with TRBD1. The length of the CDR3 is 14 residues. Germline V gives CDR1 MDHEN, CDR2 SYDVKM. Unmatched junction bases numbered 4, after V lost 5 bases and J lost 3 bases. CDR3: CASSRQGSNQPQHF. CDR3 DNA sequence: TGTGCCAGCAGTCGACAGGGATCCAATCAGCCCCAGCATTTT.

CDR3 sequence reads: CASSVVGQGEKFF. The CDR3 nucleotides read TGTGCCAGCAGTGTAGTAGGTCAGGGGGAGAAGTTCTTC. The J gene is TRBJ2-1, the V gene TRBV6-4; TRBD1 matches 7 bases. With 4 bases clipped from V and 14 bases from J, the junction kept 11 bases outside the gene matches. The CDR3 consists of 13 residues. Germline V lookup: CDR1 MRHNA, CDR2 SNTAGT.

This chain joins TRBV2 and TRBJ2-5; tentative D call: TRBD2 (6 bases). The germline V and J ends were trimmed by 4 bases and 5 bases, with 17 bases remaining between them. This CDR3 has 15 amino acids. Looked up from germline, CDR1 is SNHLY and CDR2 is FYNNEI. CDR3 amino acids: CASSGEPPRGETQYF. CDR3 nucleotide sequence: TGTGCCAGCAGTGGAGAGCCCCCTCGGGGGGAGACCCAGTACTTC.

CDR3 in amino acids: CASSLVGQLSNEKLFF. CDR3 nucleotides: TGTGCCAGCAGCTTAGTTGGACAGCTATCTAATGAAAAACTGTTTTTT. J is TRBJ1-4 and V is TRBV7-8, with a tentative D call TRBD1 (6 bases). CDR3 length: 16 residues. V lost 1 base, J lost 3 bases, and 12 bases lay in between. The germline V gene encodes CDR1 SGHVS and CDR2 FQNEAQ.

CDR3 sequence: CASSLSGQAYEQYF. The CDR3 DNA follows: TGTGCCAGCAGCTTATCGGGACAGGCCTACGAGCAGTACTTC. The V call is TRBV7-8, the J call TRBJ2-7, with 8 positions matching TRBD1. Germline V CDR1 and CDR2: SGHVS, FQNEAQ. This CDR3 contains 14 residues. Unmatched junction bases numbered 2, after V lost 2 bases and J lost 2 bases.

The chain has TRBV6-5 and TRBJ2-7; the D gene is possibly TRBD1 (6 bases). The CDR3 extends over 14 amino acids. The germline CDR1 and CDR2 sequences are MNHEY and SVGAGI. The germline V and J ends were trimmed by 7 bases and 1 base, with 14 bases remaining between them. The DNA of the CDR3 is TGTGCCAGCAAGGCGGACAGTTATTCCTACGAGCAGTACTTC. Amino acid sequence: CASKADSYSYEQYF.

V is TRBV27 and J is TRBJ1-5; 7 positions agree with TRBD1. This CDR3 region has 18 residues. After removal of 5 bases from V and 0 bases from J, the junction contained 13 bases not matched to a gene. CDR1 and CDR2 (germline): MNHEY, SMNVEV (reference sequence). The CDR3 sequence is CASSPRRGQFSSNQPQHF. In DNA form, the CDR3 reads TGTGCCAGCAGTCCCCGACGGGGACAGTTCAGTAGCAATCAGCCCCAGCATTTT.

This chain links TRBV30 with TRBJ1-2; 8 nucleotides align to TRBD1. The J segment lost 4 bases and the V segment lost 6 bases, leaving 7 bases of the junction unmatched. The CDR3 runs 13 residues. Germline V CDR1 and CDR2: GTSNPN, SVGIG (reference sequence). CDR3 residues: CACGTGRGYGYTF. CDR3 sequence (DNA): TGTGCCTGCGGGACAGGAAGAGGCTATGGCTACACCTTC.

The V and J genes are TRBV7-9 and TRBJ2-1; 12 bases match TRBD2. The V gene end was trimmed by 1 base and the J gene end by 10 bases; junction bases not matched to a gene: 11. There are 17 residues in the CDR3. Germline V gives CDR1 SEHNR, CDR2 FQNEAQ (reference sequence). CDR3 in DNA: TGTGCCAGCAGCTTAGAATTCTCTAGCGGGGGGGCAAGGGAGCAGTTCTTC. Amino acid sequence: CASSLEFSSGGAREQFF.

The chain combines TRBV2 with TRBJ1-2; TRBD1 aligns across 7 bases. V gave up 10 bases and J gave up 6 bases; unmatched junction bases: 11. In germline, CDR1 is SNHLY, CDR2 FYNNEI. There are 13 residues in the CDR3. The CDR3 reads CATVTGVKNGYTF. Written as DNA, the CDR3 is TGTGCCACAGTAACAGGGGTTAAGAATGGCTACACCTTC.

This chain connects TRBV7-2 to TRBJ2-1, with TRBD1 matching 9 bases. This CDR3 comprises 16 residues. V gave up 7 bases and J gave up 6 bases; unmatched junction bases: 13. The germline CDR1 and CDR2 sequences are SGHTA and FQGNSA. The CDR3 DNA reads TGTGCCAGCACCCCTGGTGACAGGGGGAACATCAATGAGCAGTTCTTC. It translates to CASTPGDRGNINEQFF.

The chain carries TRBV30 and TRBJ2-3; D gene unclear. V lost 2 bases and J lost 6, with 9 bases in between. The CDR3 has 12 amino acids. Germline lookup yields CDR1 GTSNPN and CDR2 SVGIG (reference sequence). The CDR3 DNA follows: TGTGCCTGGAGTCCAACATATGATACGCAGTATTTT. This translates into CAWSPTYDTQYF.

V gene TRBV5-4 combines with J gene TRBJ2-3; 12 nucleotides match TRBD2. V dropped 3 bases and J dropped 4; count of bases not matched to a gene: 6. The CDR3 extends over 16 amino acids. Germline lookup yields CDR1 SGHNT and CDR2 YYREEE (reference sequence). The CDR3: CASSSGLAGSPDTQYF. CDR3 nucleotide sequence: TGTGCCAGCAGCTCGGGACTAGCGGGCAGCCCAGATACGCAGTATTTT.